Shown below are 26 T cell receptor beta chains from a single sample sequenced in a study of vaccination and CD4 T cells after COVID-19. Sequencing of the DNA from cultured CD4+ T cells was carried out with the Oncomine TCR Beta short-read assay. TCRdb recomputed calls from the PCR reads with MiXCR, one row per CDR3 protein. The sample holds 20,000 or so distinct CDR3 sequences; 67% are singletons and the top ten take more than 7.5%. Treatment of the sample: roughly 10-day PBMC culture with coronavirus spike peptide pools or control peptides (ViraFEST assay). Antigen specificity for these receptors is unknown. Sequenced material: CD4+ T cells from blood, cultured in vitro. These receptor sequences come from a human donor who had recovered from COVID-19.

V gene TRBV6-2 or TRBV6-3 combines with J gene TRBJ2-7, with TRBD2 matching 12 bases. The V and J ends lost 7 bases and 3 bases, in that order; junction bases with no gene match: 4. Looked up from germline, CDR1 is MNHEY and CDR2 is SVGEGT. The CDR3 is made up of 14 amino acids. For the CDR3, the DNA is TGTGCCAGCAACCGACTAGCGGGAGTCTACGAGCAGTACTTC. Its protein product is CASNRLAGVYEQYF.

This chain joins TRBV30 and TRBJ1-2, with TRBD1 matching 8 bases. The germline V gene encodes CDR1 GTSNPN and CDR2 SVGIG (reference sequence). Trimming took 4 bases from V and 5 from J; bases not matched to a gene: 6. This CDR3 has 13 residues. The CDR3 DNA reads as TGTGCCTGGACCCGACAGGGGAGTTATGGCTACACCTTC. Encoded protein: CAWTRQGSYGYTF.

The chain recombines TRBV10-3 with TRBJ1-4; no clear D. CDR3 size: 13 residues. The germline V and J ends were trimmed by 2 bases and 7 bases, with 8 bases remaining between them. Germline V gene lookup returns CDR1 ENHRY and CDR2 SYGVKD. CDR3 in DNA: TGTGCCATCAGTGAGGGGTACGTTGAAAAACTGTTTTTT. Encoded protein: CAISEGYVEKLFF.

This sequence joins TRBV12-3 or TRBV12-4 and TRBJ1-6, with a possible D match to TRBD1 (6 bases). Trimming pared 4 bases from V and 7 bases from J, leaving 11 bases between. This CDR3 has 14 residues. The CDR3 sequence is CASSSDSMNSPLHF. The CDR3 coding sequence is TGTGCCAGCAGTTCGGACAGTATGAATTCACCCCTCCACTTT.

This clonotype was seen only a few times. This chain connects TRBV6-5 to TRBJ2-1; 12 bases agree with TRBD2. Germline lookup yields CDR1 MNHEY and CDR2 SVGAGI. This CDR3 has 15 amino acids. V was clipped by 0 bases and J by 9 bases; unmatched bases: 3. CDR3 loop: CASSYSPSGRGEQFF. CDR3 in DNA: TGTGCCAGCAGTTACTCCCCTAGCGGGAGGGGTGAGCAGTTCTTC.

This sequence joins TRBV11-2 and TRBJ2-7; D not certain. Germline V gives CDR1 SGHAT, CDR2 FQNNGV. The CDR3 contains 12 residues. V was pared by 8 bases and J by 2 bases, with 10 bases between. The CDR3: CASETPPYEQYF. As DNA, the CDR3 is TGTGCCAGCGAGACACCCCCCTACGAGCAGTACTTC.

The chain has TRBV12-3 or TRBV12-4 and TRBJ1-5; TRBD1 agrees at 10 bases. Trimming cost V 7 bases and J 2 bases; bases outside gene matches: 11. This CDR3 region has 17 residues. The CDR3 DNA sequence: TGTGCCAGCACTCCCGAGACAGGGGGCGGACGCAATCAGCCCCAGCATTTT. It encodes CASTPETGGGRNQPQHF.

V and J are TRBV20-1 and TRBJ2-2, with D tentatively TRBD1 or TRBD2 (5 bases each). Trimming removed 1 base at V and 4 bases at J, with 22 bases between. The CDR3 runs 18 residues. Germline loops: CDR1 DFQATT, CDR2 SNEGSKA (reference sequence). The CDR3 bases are TGCAGTGCTAGAGGCCCCCCCCGGGACCTTTATACCACCGGGGAGCTGTTTTTT. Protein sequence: CSARGPPRDLYTTGELFF.

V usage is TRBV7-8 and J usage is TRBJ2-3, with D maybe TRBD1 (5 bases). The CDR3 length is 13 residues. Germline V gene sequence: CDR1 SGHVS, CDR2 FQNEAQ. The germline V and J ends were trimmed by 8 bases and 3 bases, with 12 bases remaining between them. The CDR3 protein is CASEPRATDTQYF. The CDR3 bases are TGTGCCAGCGAGCCCAGGGCAACAGATACGCAGTATTTT.

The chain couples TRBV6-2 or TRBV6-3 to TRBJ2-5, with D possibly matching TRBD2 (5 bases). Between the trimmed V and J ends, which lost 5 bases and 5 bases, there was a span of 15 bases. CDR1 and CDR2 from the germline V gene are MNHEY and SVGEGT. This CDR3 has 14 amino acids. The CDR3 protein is CASSNWTPGETQYF. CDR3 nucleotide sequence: TGTGCCAGCAGTAACTGGACCCCGGGGGAGACCCAGTACTTC.

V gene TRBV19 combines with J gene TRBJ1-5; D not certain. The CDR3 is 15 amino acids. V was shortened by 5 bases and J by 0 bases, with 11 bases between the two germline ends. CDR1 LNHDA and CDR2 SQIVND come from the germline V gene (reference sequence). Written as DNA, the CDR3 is TGTGCCAGTAGTCCGACGGGATTTAGCAATCAGCCCCAGCATTTT. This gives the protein CASSPTGFSNQPQHF.

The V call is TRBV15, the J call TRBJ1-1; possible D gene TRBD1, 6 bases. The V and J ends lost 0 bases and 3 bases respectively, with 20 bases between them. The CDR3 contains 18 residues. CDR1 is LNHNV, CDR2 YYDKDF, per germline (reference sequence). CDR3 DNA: TGTGCCACCAGCAGAGATAACCCTCTTCGGGAGGGGGACACTGAAGCTTTCTTT. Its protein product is CATSRDNPLREGDTEAFF.

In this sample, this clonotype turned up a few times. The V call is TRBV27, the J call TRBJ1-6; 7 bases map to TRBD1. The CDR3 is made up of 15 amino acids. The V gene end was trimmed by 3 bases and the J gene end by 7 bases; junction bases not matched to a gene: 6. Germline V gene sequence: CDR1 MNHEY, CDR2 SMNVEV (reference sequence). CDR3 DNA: TGTGCCAGCAGTTTTTTGGGACAGAAAAATTCACCCCTCCACTTT. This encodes CASSFLGQKNSPLHF.

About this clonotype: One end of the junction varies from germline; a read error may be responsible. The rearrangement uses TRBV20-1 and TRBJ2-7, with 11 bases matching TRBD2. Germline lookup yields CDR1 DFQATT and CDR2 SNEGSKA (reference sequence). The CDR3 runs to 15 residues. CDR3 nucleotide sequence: TGCAGTGCTGAAAGACTAGCGGGATCCTCCAACGAGCAGTACTTC. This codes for CSAERLAGSSNEQYF.

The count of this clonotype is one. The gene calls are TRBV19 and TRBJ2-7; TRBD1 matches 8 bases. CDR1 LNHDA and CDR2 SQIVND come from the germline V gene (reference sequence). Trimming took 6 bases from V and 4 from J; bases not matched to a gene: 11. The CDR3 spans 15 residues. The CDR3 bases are TGTGCCAGTAGCCTGCAAGCAGGGGGCAGGTACGAGCAGTACTTC. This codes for CASSLQAGGRYEQYF.

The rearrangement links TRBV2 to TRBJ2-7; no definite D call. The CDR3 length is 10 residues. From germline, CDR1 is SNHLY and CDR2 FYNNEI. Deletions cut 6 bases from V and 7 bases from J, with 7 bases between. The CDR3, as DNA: TGTGCCAGCAGGCTGATAGAGCAGTACTTC. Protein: CASRLIEQYF.

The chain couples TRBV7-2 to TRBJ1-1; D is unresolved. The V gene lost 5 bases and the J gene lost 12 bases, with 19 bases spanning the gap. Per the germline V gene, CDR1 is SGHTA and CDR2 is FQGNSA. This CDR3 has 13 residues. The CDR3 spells CASSAYLGVGTFF. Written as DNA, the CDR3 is TGTGCCAGCAGCGCATACCTGGGAGTCGGAACTTTCTTT.

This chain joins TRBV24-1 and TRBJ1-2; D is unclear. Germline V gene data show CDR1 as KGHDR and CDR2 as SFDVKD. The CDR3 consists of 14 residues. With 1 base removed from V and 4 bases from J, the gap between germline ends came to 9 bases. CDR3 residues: CATSDFATSYGYTF. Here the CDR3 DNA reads TGTGCCACCAGTGATTTCGCGACCTCCTATGGCTACACCTTC.

The CDR3 loop reads CSARDYGVEQYF. The CDR3 DNA sequence: TGCAGTGCTAGAGACTATGGGGTGGAGCAGTACTTC. The chain recombines TRBV20-1 with TRBJ2-7, with D uncertain. The CDR3 is 12 amino acids. Germline CDR1 DFQATT, CDR2 SNEGSKA (reference sequence). V was cut by 0 bases and J by 7 bases, with 10 bases left in between.

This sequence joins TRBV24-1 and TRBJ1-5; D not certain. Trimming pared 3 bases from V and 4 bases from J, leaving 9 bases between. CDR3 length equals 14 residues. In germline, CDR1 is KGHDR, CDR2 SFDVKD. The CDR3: CATSDPGRNQPQHF. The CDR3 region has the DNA TGTGCCACCAGTGATCCCGGGAGAAATCAGCCCCAGCATTTT.

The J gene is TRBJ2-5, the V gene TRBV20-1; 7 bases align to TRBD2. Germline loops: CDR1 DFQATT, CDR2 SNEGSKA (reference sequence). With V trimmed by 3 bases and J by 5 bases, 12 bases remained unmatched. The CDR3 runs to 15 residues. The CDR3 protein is CSARGNSAGPETQYF. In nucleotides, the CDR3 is TGCAGTGCTAGGGGTAATTCAGCGGGGCCGGAGACCCAGTACTTC.

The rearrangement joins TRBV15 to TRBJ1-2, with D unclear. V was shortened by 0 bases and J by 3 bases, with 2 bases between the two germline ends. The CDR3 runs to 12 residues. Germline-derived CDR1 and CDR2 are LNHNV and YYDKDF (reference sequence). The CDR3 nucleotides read TGTGCCACCAGCAGAGATTACTATGGCTACACCTTC. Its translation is CATSRDYYGYTF.

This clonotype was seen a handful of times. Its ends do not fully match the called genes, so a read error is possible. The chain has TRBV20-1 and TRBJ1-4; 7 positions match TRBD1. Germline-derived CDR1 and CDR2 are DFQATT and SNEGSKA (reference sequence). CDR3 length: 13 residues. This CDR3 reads CSAREGAAEKLFF. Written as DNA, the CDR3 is TGCAGTGCCAGAGAGGGGGCGGCTGAAAAACTGTTTTTT.

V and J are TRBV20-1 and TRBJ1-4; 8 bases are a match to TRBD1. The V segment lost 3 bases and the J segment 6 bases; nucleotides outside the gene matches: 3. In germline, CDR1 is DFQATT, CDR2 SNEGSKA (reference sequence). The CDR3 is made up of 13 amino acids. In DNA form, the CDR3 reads TGCAGTGCTAGGGAGGACAGGGATGAAAAACTGTTTTTT. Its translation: CSAREDRDEKLFF.

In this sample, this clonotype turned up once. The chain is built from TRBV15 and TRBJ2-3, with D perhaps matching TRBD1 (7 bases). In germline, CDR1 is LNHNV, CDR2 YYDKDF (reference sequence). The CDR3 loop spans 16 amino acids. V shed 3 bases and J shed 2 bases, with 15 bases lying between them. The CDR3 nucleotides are TGTGCCACCAGCAGCGGGAGAGGGGGCCTCACAGATACGCAGTATTTT. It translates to CATSSGRGGLTDTQYF.

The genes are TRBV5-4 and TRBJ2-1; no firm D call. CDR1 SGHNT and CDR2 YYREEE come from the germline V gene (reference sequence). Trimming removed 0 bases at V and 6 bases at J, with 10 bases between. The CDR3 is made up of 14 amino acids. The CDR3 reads CASSLGRSPNEQFF. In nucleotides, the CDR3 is TGTGCCAGCAGCTTGGGCCGGAGCCCCAATGAGCAGTTCTTC.